A single sample gave rise to the 14 T cell receptor beta chains below, sequenced in a study of blood T cell repertoires in COVID-19. Sequencing used immunoSEQ multiplex PCR; TCRdb keeps in-frame clones, though not all of them. The sample carries some 150,000 clones, about 89% recorded once. The sample consisted of peripheral blood. The receptors derive from a man aged 55 to 70 with active or convalescent COVID-19.

With regard to this clone: A read error may be the cause here, since a much bigger clone is one base away. This chain links TRBV3-1 (or the pseudogene TRBV3-2) with TRBJ2-3; TRBD2 matches at 7 bases. V lost 4 bases, J lost 5 bases, and 0 bases stayed unmatched. CDR1 LGHDT and CDR2 YNNKEL come from the germline V gene (reference sequence). This CDR3 spans 12 amino acids. The CDR3 region has the DNA TGTGCCAGCAGCCGGGGGGGAGATACGCAGTATTTT. Its translation: CASSRGGDTQYF.

The chain carries TRBV10-3 and TRBJ1-2; D is ambiguous. This CDR3 is built from 13 residues. The germline CDR1 and CDR2 sequences are ENHRY and SYGVKD. Trimming took 3 bases from V and 1 from J, leaving 6 bases between them. CDR3 in amino acids: CAISDGSNYGYTF. CDR3 nucleotide sequence: TGTGCCATCAGTGATGGTAGTAACTATGGCTACACCTTC.

V gene TRBV19 combines with J gene TRBJ1-2; TRBD1 matches 9 bases. In germline, CDR1 is LNHDA, CDR2 SQIVND (reference sequence). Unmatched junction bases numbered 2, after V lost 5 bases and J lost 4 bases. The CDR3 loop spans 13 amino acids. For the CDR3, the DNA is TGTGCCAGTAGTCCACAGGGGGCCTATGGCTACACCTTC. Its protein product is CASSPQGAYGYTF.

The V and J genes are TRBV10-3 and TRBJ2-2; 10 nucleotides align to TRBD2. The CDR3 is 16 amino acids. Trimming cost V 0 bases and J 4 bases; bases outside gene matches: 2. Per germline, CDR1 ENHRY and CDR2 SYGVKD. CDR3 protein: CAISESSGGGTGELFF. CDR3 coding DNA: TGTGCCATCAGTGAGTCCAGCGGGGGGGGCACCGGGGAGCTGTTTTTT.

This clone was recorded at least ten times. V gene TRBV9 combines with J gene TRBJ2-1; TRBD1 agrees at 9 bases. This CDR3 has 14 amino acids. V trimming: 3 bases; J trimming: 9 bases; junction bases outside the gene matches: 7. Germline CDR1 SGDLS, CDR2 YYNGEE. The CDR3 region is CASSAGTGIGEQFF. Written as DNA, the CDR3 is TGTGCCAGCAGCGCCGGGACAGGGATAGGTGAGCAGTTCTTC.

The rearrangement joins TRBV30 to TRBJ2-1; 8 positions agree with TRBD2. The V segment lost 0 bases and the J segment 3 bases; nucleotides outside the gene matches: 7. Per the germline V gene, CDR1 is GTSNPN and CDR2 is SVGIG (reference sequence). CDR3 length: 16 amino acids. The CDR3 DNA reads as TGTGCCTGGAGTGTCACCGGGACTAGTGGCTACAATGAGCAGTTCTTC. Translated: CAWSVTGTSGYNEQFF.

The rearrangement uses TRBV7-2 and TRBJ2-7, with TRBD2 identical over 13 bases. The CDR3 sequence is 15 residues long. The junction had 8 bases not matched to a gene; V was cut back by 5 bases and J by 7 bases. Germline assignment: CDR1 SGHTA and CDR2 FQGNSA. CDR3 DNA sequence: TGTGCCAGCAGCCCTGGACTAGCGGGAGTAGAGGAGCAGTACTTC. Protein sequence: CASSPGLAGVEEQYF.

The chain has TRBV7-2 and TRBJ2-7, with 8 bases that match TRBD2. The CDR3 is made up of 14 amino acids. The V gene's germline CDR1 is SGHTA and CDR2 FQGNSA. Trimming took 3 bases from V and 2 from J; bases not matched to a gene: 3. CDR3 protein: CASSFAGGAYEQYF. In DNA, the CDR3 is TGTGCCAGCAGCTTTGCCGGGGGGGCCTACGAGCAGTACTTC.

The chain couples TRBV5-1 to TRBJ2-1, with TRBD1 as a possible D gene (5 bases). The V gene's germline CDR1 is SGHRS and CDR2 YFSETQ. This CDR3 contains 15 residues. V lost 1 base, J lost 8 bases, and 16 bases lay in between. The CDR3 nucleotides are TGCGCCAGCAGCTTGAATGGACAACCAATAGATGAGCAGTTCTTC. Residues: CASSLNGQPIDEQFF.

This chain connects TRBV2 to TRBJ2-2, with 7 bases that match TRBD2. The CDR3 totals 14 residues. Per the germline V gene, CDR1 is SNHLY and CDR2 is FYNNEI. Trimming took 6 bases from V and 7 from J; bases not matched to a gene: 8. The DNA of the CDR3 is TGTGCCAGCAGATGGGCGGGAGATGGCGGGGAGCTGTTTTTT. Its protein product is CASRWAGDGGELFF.

This chain uses TRBV5-5 with TRBJ2-7, with D maybe TRBD2 (6 bases). This CDR3 has 14 amino acids. V was trimmed by 4 bases and J by 6 bases, leaving 17 bases between them. Germline loops: CDR1 SGHKS, CDR2 YYEKEE (reference sequence). CDR3 in amino acids: CASSTLATGGEQYF. The DNA for the CDR3 is TGTGCCAGCAGCACTCTAGCGACCGGGGGCGAGCAGTACTTC.

V gene TRBV24-1 combines with J gene TRBJ1-5; 9 bases are shared with TRBD1. This CDR3 is 14 amino acids long. Trimming cost V 1 base and J 10 bases; bases outside gene matches: 4. Per germline, CDR1 KGHDR and CDR2 SFDVKD. CDR3 nucleotide sequence: TGTGCCACCAGTGATTTCCGACAGGGGGGCCCCCAGCATTTT. Amino acids: CATSDFRQGGPQHF.

The chain couples TRBV15 to TRBJ2-7, with 11 bases aligning to TRBD1. Germline V gives CDR1 LNHNV, CDR2 YYDKDF (reference sequence). The trim removed 2 bases at V and 7 bases at J, leaving 7 bases unmatched. This CDR3 is 15 amino acids long. The CDR3 loop is CATSRFGQGASEQYF. CDR3 nucleotides: TGTGCCACCAGCAGATTCGGACAGGGGGCGTCGGAGCAGTACTTC.

This clone was seen a single time. The chain combines TRBV7-2 with TRBJ2-1, with a weak D call TRBD2 (6 bases). This CDR3 spans 12 amino acids. The germline V gene encodes CDR1 SGHTA and CDR2 FQGNSA. Trimming cost V 3 bases and J 14 bases, with 14 bases left between them. The CDR3 loop is CASSFVGGREFF. The CDR3 nucleotides read TGTGCCAGCAGCTTCGTGGGGGGACGGGAGTTCTTC.